These 29 T cell receptor beta chains share one sample of origin, sequenced in a study of blood T cells in healthy people across ages. The second PCR ran roughly 7 to 11 cycles with a sample-barcoded 5' primer and J-beta primers. MiXCR, applied by TCRdb to the 5' RACE reads, yields one record per CDR3 protein. The data hold around 1,900,000 distinct CDR3 sequences, with approximately 40% observed a single time. Sequencing used blood. These receptors all come from a human donor in good health.

This clonotype has a handful of counts. The rearrangement joins TRBV5-1 to TRBJ2-1; weak D call: TRBD1 (7 bases). CDR3 length: 12 residues. The V gene's germline CDR1 is SGHRS and CDR2 YFSETQ. V was shortened by 4 bases and J by 9 bases, with 11 bases between the two germline ends. The CDR3 is CASSNRGGEQFF. For the CDR3, the DNA is TGCGCCAGCAGCAACAGGGGAGGTGAGCAGTTCTTC.

This chain connects TRBV29-1 to TRBJ2-5; D might be TRBD1 (5 bases). Gene TRBJ2-7 matches the end of the DNA better, so the J call may be wrong. Germline V CDR1 and CDR2: SQVTM, ANQGSEA. The CDR3 has 11 residues. The CDR3 loop is CGVGQGYEQYF. In DNA, the CDR3 is TGCGGTGTTGGCCAGGGCTACGAGCAGTACTTC.

This clonotype was seen only a few times. The chain has TRBV9 and TRBJ2-7; D is unresolved. Germline CDR1 reads SGDLS; CDR2 reads YYNGEE. The V end lost 5 bases, the J end lost 2 bases, and 14 bases lay between the germline ends. The CDR3 is 14 amino acids. DNA of the CDR3: TGTGCCAGCAGTCTGACCTGGGGTCCCTACGAGCAGTACTTC. Translating it yields CASSLTWGPYEQYF.

The chain employs TRBV29-1 and TRBJ2-5; 8 nucleotides match TRBD1. The V and J ends lost 6 bases and 4 bases, in that order; junction bases with no gene match: 7. The CDR3 is made up of 13 amino acids. From germline, CDR1 is SQVTM and CDR2 ANQGSEA. The CDR3 DNA is TGCAGCGTGTGGACAGGGAGTGGAGAGACCCAGTACTTC. Its protein product is CSVWTGSGETQYF.

This clonotype appeared many times. This chain links TRBV7-2 with TRBJ2-7; TRBD2 might be the D (6 bases). The V end lost 2 bases, the J end lost 2 bases, and 16 bases lay between the germline ends. Germline V gene sequence: CDR1 SGHTA, CDR2 FQGNSA. The CDR3 is made up of 16 amino acids. CDR3: CASSLNDGAGTYEQYF. Written as DNA, the CDR3 is TGTGCCAGCAGCTTAAACGACGGTGCGGGAACCTACGAGCAGTACTTC.

This clonotype was observed a handful of times. The chain recombines TRBV28 with TRBJ1-5; maybe TRBD1 (6 bases). CDR3 length equals 14 residues. Germline assignment: CDR1 MDHEN and CDR2 SYDVKM. The V end lost 6 bases, the J end lost 7 bases, and 16 bases lay between the germline ends. The DNA for the CDR3 is TGTGCCAGCAGCGAACAGGGCCTCGGGCAGCCCCAGCATTTT. Its protein product is CASSEQGLGQPQHF.

The chain links TRBV4-3 to TRBJ2-3; D uncertain. The ends were cut back, 0 bases at V and 4 bases at J, with 8 bases in the middle. This CDR3 contains 14 residues. CDR1 LGHNA and CDR2 YSLEER come from the germline V gene. CDR3 DNA: TGCGCCAGCAGCCAAGAGGGCGAGGCAGATACGCAGTATTTT. Translation gives CASSQEGEADTQYF.

This clonotype was counted only a few times. This chain uses TRBV6-5 with TRBJ1-2; a possible D gene is TRBD1 (5 bases). CDR1 is MNHEY, CDR2 SVGAGI, per germline. The CDR3 length is 15 residues. The V gene lost 3 bases and the J gene lost 2 bases, with 13 bases spanning the gap. The CDR3 here is CASSYRPGGNYGYTF. CDR3 nucleotides: TGTGCCAGCAGTTATCGGCCGGGGGGGAACTATGGCTACACCTTC.

Only a few counts were recorded for this clonotype. The genes are TRBV30 and TRBJ2-4, with D perhaps TRBD1 or TRBD2 (6 bases each). Looked up from germline, CDR1 is GTSNPN and CDR2 is SVGIG (reference sequence). Trimming pared 0 bases from V and 1 base from J, leaving 19 bases between. The CDR3 is 18 amino acids. This CDR3 reads CAWSVLGGLFRAKNIQYF. The CDR3 coding sequence is TGTGCCTGGAGTGTTCTCGGGGGCCTCTTCCGGGCCAAAAACATTCAGTACTTC.

The J gene is TRBJ2-1, the V gene TRBV2, with 8 bases that match TRBD2. Germline V CDR1 and CDR2: SNHLY, FYNNEI. CDR3 length equals 16 residues. The V and J ends lost 5 bases and 6 bases, in that order; junction bases with no gene match: 12. The CDR3 here is CASSRLGAGGINEQFF. The CDR3 bases are TGTGCCAGCAGTCGCTTGGGCGCGGGGGGCATCAATGAGCAGTTCTTC.

This clonotype has just a few counts. The chain recombines TRBV11-2 with TRBJ2-5; 7 bases are shared with TRBD2. Trimming took 0 bases from V and 4 from J; bases not matched to a gene: 2. The length of the CDR3 is 14 residues. Germline V gives CDR1 SGHAT, CDR2 FQNNGV. The CDR3 loop is CASSLERGVETQYF. CDR3 nucleotides: TGTGCCAGCAGCTTAGAACGGGGGGTAGAGACCCAGTACTTC.

This clonotype was detected a few times. The chain couples TRBV15 to TRBJ2-1; D tentatively fits TRBD1 or TRBD2 (5 bases each). V dropped 0 bases and J dropped 0 bases, with 18 bases sitting between them. The CDR3 spans 19 residues. CDR1 is LNHNV and CDR2 is YYDKDF in the germline V gene (reference sequence). The CDR3 loop reads CATSRDWTGAGRSYNEQFF. The CDR3 nucleotides read TGTGCCACCAGCAGAGATTGGACCGGGGCAGGACGCTCCTACAATGAGCAGTTCTTC.

V and J are TRBV20-1 and TRBJ1-4; possible D gene TRBD1, 5 bases. The CDR3 has 15 residues. V lost 0 bases, J lost 9 bases, and 17 bases lay in between. The V gene's germline CDR1 is DFQATT and CDR2 SNEGSKA (reference sequence). CDR3 bases: TGCAGTGCTAGAGATTTGATGGGACCGCACCAAAAACTGTTTTTT. It codes for CSARDLMGPHQKLFF.

This clonotype was seen a handful of times. The chain is built from TRBV21-1 and TRBJ2-5; the table's D gene call, TRBD1, was not cross checked with the DNA. TRBV21-1 counts as a pseudogene. The CDR3 consists of 20 residues. The CDR3 reads CASSKATSGTGASSQETQYF. The CDR3 DNA is TGTGCCAGCAGCAAAGCGACCTCCGGGACAGGGGCCTCAAGCCAAGAGACCCAGTACTTC.

Notes on this clonotype: An end of the junction differs from the germline gene, which may be a read error. The chain couples TRBV3-1 to TRBJ1-1; D not certain. The V gene's germline CDR1 is LGHDT and CDR2 YNNKEL (reference sequence). This CDR3 is 13 amino acids long. The CDR3: CASSQKGNTGAFF. The CDR3 DNA follows: TGTGCCAGCAGCCAGAAGGGTAACACTGGAGCTTTCTTT.

This clonotype was counted a single time. This chain connects TRBV30 to TRBJ2-3; D perhaps matches TRBD1 (6 bases). Germline V CDR1 and CDR2: GTSNPN, SVGIG (reference sequence). V dropped 0 bases and J dropped 4 bases, with 11 bases sitting between them. This CDR3 comprises 14 residues. In DNA, the CDR3 is TGTGCCTGGAGTGTGGGGGCAGGGGCAGATACGCAGTATTTT. Translation: CAWSVGAGADTQYF. Drawing the rest from reference TRBV30 and TRBJ2-3, the complete variable domain is SQTIHQWPATLVQPVGSPLSLECTVEGTSNPNLYWYRQAAGRGLQLLFYSVGIGQISSEVPQNLSASRPQDRQFILSSKKLLLSDSGFYLCAWSVGAGADTQYFGPGTRLTVL.

The V and J genes are TRBV29-1 and TRBJ2-7; 7 bases fit TRBD1. The V gene end was trimmed by 0 bases and the J gene end by 3 bases; junction bases not matched to a gene: 8. CDR3 length equals 15 residues. Germline lookup yields CDR1 SQVTM and CDR2 ANQGSEA. The CDR3 loop is CSVEDHQGVGYEQYF. In DNA, the CDR3 is TGCAGCGTTGAAGATCATCAGGGGGTCGGCTACGAGCAGTACTTC.

Only one count was recorded for this clonotype. This rearrangement joins TRBV12-3 or TRBV12-4 to TRBJ2-3; D gene uncertain. The length of the CDR3 is 13 residues. V was pared by 5 bases and J by 4 bases, with 10 bases between. DNA for the CDR3: TGTGCCAGCAGTGTTAGGGCTTCAGATACGCAGTATTTT. Protein sequence: CASSVRASDTQYF.

The table lists this clonotype with a few counts. The CDR3 nucleotides are TGTGCCAGCAGCAAAGACAACTCCTACGAGCAGTACTTC. Translation gives CASSKDNSYEQYF. V gene TRBV11-2 combines with J gene TRBJ2-7; no firm D call. The CDR3 contains 13 residues. The V gene lost 5 bases and the J gene lost 0 bases, with 8 bases spanning the gap. The germline CDR1 and CDR2 sequences are SGHAT and FQNNGV.

The rearrangement uses TRBV2 and TRBJ2-3, with 12 bases that match TRBD1. CDR3 size: 19 residues. Germline V lookup: CDR1 SNHLY, CDR2 FYNNEI. J gave up 3 bases and V 5 bases, and 15 bases lay outside the gene matches. The CDR3 spells CASSSPGQGAWKVTDTQYF. The DNA for the CDR3 is TGTGCCAGCAGTAGTCCGGGACAGGGGGCGTGGAAAGTGACAGATACGCAGTATTTT.

This clonotype was seen repeatedly, ten times or more. This rearrangement joins TRBV18 to TRBJ2-5, with TRBD1 matching over 9 bases. The germline V gene encodes CDR1 KGHSH and CDR2 LQKENI. This CDR3 contains 14 residues. V gave up 3 bases and J gave up 5 bases; unmatched junction bases: 4. CDR3 region: CASSPRTGEETQYF. CDR3 coding DNA: TGTGCCAGCTCACCCAGGACAGGGGAGGAGACCCAGTACTTC.

The sample holds a few counts of this clonotype. The chain is built from TRBV14 and TRBJ2-7; D unclear. The germline gives CDR1 SGHDN, CDR2 FVKESK. The CDR3 length is 13 residues. Trimming removed 4 bases at V and 3 bases at J, with 10 bases between. CDR3 residues: CASSLTAYYEQYF. CDR3 bases: TGTGCCAGCAGCCTGACGGCTTACTACGAGCAGTACTTC.

This clonotype was counted a few times. The chain is built from TRBV29-1 and TRBJ1-1; no clear D. V was cut by 6 bases and J by 3 bases, with 14 bases left in between. Germline V gives CDR1 SQVTM, CDR2 ANQGSEA. The CDR3 length is 13 residues. CDR3 nucleotides: TGCAGCGTGGCCAAGGGCGGGGACACTGAAGCTTTCTTT. This encodes CSVAKGGDTEAFF.

The genes are TRBV30 and TRBJ2-7, with 7 bases matching TRBD2. This CDR3 is 13 amino acids long. From germline, CDR1 is GTSNPN and CDR2 SVGIG (reference sequence). V lost 0 bases to trimming and J lost 6 bases; unmatched junction nucleotides: 5. The CDR3 sequence: CAWSVIAGSEQYF. In DNA form, the CDR3 reads TGTGCCTGGAGTGTAATAGCGGGTTCCGAGCAGTACTTC.

CDR3 residues: CASSHFAGRRTEAFF. In DNA, the CDR3 is TGTGCCAGCAGCCATTTTGCGGGGAGAAGAACTGAAGCTTTCTTT. V is TRBV12-3 or TRBV12-4 and J is TRBJ1-1; D is ambiguous. The CDR3 totals 15 residues. Trimming shortened V by 6 bases and J by 5 bases, and 19 bases separated the two germline ends.

The chain combines TRBV6-5 with TRBJ1-2; 7 bases agree with TRBD1. The germline CDR1 and CDR2 sequences are MNHEY and SVGAGI. The CDR3 extends over 18 amino acids. Trimming at V came to 4 bases and at J to 2 bases, leaving 16 bases not matched to a gene. CDR3 loop: CASSFADGTDGRNYGYTF. CDR3 nucleotide sequence: TGTGCCAGCAGTTTCGCTGATGGGACAGACGGGCGGAACTATGGCTACACCTTC.

This sequence joins TRBV29-1 and TRBJ1-4, with D possibly TRBD1 on 5 matching bases. Germline CDR1 SQVTM, CDR2 ANQGSEA. Deletions cut 5 bases from V and 5 bases from J, with 15 bases between. This CDR3 has 14 residues. CDR3 protein: CSVPDWAGNEKLFF. For the CDR3, the DNA is TGCAGCGTTCCAGACTGGGCAGGGAATGAAAAACTGTTTTTT.

This clonotype appeared a few times. The J gene is TRBJ1-2, the V gene TRBV28; D is unresolved. Trimming cost V 6 bases and J 4 bases, with 18 bases left between them. CDR1 is MDHEN, CDR2 SYDVKM, per germline. This CDR3 has 15 residues. The CDR3 spells CASSPGVDPTYGYTF. In nucleotides, the CDR3 is TGTGCCAGCAGCCCCGGGGTTGATCCTACCTATGGCTACACCTTC.

This clonotype has a handful of counts. This rearrangement joins TRBV20-1 to TRBJ2-1; D uncertain. The V end was cut by 3 bases, the J end by 5 bases, with 8 bases between. The CDR3 loop spans 12 amino acids. The germline gives CDR1 DFQATT, CDR2 SNEGSKA (reference sequence). The CDR3 protein is CSASSGHNEQFF. CDR3 coding DNA: TGCAGTGCTAGTTCCGGCCACAATGAGCAGTTCTTC.